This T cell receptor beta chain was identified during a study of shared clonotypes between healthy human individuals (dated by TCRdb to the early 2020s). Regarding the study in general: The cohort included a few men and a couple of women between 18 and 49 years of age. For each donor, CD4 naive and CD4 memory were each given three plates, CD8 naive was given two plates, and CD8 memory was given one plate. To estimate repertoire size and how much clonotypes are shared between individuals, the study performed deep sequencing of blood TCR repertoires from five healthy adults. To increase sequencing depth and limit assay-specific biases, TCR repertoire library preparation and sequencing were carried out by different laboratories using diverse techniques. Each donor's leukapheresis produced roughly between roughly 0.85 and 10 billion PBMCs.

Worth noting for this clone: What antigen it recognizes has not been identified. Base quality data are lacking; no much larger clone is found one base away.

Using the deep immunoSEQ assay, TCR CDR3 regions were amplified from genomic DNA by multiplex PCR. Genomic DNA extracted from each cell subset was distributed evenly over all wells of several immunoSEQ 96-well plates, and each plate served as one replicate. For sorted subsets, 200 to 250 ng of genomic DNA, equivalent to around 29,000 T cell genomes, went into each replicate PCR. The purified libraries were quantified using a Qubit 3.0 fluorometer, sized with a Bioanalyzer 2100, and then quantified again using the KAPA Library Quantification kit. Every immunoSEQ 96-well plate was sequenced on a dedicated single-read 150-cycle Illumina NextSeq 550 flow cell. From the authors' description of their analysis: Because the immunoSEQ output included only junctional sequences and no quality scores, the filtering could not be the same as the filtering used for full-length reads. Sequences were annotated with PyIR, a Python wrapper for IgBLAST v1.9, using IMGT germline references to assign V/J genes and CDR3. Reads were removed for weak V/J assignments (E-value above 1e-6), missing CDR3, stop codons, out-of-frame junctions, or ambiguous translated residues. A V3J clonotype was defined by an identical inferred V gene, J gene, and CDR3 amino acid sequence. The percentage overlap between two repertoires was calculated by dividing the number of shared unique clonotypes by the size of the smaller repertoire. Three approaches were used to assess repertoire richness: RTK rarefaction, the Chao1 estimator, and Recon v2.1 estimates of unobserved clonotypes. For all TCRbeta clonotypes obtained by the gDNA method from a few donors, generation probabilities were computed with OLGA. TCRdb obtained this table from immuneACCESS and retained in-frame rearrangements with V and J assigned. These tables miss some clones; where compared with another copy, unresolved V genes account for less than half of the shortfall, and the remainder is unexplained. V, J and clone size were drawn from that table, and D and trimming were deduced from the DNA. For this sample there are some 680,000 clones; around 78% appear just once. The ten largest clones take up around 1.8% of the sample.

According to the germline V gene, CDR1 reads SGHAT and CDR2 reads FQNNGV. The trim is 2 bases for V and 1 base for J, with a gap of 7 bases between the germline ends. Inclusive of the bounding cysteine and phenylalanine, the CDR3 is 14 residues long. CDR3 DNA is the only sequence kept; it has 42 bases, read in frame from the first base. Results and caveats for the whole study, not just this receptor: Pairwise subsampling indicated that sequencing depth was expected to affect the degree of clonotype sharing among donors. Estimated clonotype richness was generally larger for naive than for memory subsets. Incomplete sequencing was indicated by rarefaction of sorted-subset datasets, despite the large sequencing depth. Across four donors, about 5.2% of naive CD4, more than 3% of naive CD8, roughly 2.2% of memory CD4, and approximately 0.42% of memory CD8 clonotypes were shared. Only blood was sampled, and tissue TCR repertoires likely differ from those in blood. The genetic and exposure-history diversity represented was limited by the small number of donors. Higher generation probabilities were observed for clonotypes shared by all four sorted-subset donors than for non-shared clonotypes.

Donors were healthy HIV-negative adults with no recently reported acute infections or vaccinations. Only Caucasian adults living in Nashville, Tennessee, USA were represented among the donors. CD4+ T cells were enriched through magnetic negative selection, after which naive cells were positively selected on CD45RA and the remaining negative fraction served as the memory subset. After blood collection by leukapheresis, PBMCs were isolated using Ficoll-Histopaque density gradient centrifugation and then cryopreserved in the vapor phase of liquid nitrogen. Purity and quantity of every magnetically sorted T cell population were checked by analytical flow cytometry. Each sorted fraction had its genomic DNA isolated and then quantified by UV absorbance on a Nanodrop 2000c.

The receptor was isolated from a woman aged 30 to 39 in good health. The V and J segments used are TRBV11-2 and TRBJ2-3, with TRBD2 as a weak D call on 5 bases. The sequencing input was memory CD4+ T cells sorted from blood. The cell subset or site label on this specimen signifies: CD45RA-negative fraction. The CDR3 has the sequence CASSLTGGTDTQYF. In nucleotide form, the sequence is TGTGCCAGCAGCTTAACCGGGGGCACAGATACGCAGTATTTT. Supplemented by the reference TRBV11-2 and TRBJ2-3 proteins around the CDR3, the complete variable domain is EAGVAQSPRYKIIEKRQSVAFWCNPISGHATLYWYQQILGQGPKLLIQFQNNGVVDDSQLPKDRFSAERLKGVDSTLKIQPAKLEDSAVYLCASSLTGGTDTQYFGPGTRLTVL.